This entry features one T cell receptor beta chain sequence. The data stem from a study of T cell responses to AZD1222 COVID-19 vaccine. Germline V gene sequence: CDR1 SGHRS, CDR2 YFSETQ. The CDR3 consists of 15 residues. V was clipped by 3 bases and J by 2 bases; unmatched bases: 4. Method: immunoSEQ multiplex PCR; TCRdb's copy keeps in-frame clones and lacks some. The sample shows about 97,000 clones, 75% to 90% of them seen only once. This specimen consisted of peripheral blood, obtained on day 0 of AZD1222 vaccination. This receptor was obtained from an adult in good health. The V and J genes are TRBV5-1 and TRBJ1-2, with 10 bases fitting TRBD1. The CDR3 loop reads CASSSTGQGNYGYTF. The CDR3 DNA follows: TGCGCCAGCAGCTCAACGGGACAGGGGAACTATGGCTACACCTTC.